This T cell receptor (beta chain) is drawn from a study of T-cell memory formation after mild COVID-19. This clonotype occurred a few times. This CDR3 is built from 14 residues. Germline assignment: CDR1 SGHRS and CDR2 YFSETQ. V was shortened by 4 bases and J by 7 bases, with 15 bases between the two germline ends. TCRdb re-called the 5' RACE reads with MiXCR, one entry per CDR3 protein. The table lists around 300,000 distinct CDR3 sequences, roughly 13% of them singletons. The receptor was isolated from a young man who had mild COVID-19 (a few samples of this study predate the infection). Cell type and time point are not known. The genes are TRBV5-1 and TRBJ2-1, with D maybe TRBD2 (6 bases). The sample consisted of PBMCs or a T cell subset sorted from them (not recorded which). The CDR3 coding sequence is TGCGCCAGCAGCGAGGCTTCGGCGGGGAATGAGCAGTTCTTC. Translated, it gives CASSEASAGNEQFF.